There are many counts of the clone carrying this T cell receptor (beta chain). Antigen specificity is unknown. The data originate from a study of metastatic and nonmetastatic thyroid tumors. Study at large: Repertoires were compared across blood and tumor or nodule tissue from malignant and benign thyroid patients. General study results and limits: Versus benign nodules, malignant thyroid tumors reportedly had significantly higher TCR beta diversity, in blood and tumor.

All patients were treatment-naive before thyroid surgery. TCRdb called clones again from the PCR reads with MiXCR. The sample contains 43,000 or so clones, approximately 26% of which appear only once. The CDR3 contains 14 residues. V lost 3 bases to trimming and J lost 5 bases, with 13 bases between them. The germline CDR1 and CDR2 sequences are WNHNN and SYGVQD (reference sequence). The sample consisted of blood. This chain links TRBV10-1 with TRBJ1-1; D unresolved. The clonotype was recovered from a male donor with papillary thyroid cancer or a benign thyroid nodule (not recorded which). Some clones in this sample may be carry-over from other donors' samples. The CDR3 bases are TGCGCCAGCAGTGACTCCCACTCGCGGACTGAAGCTTTCTTT. It encodes CASSDSHSRTEAFF.